This entry features one T cell receptor (beta chain) sequence. Its antigen is unidentified. One end of the junction varies from germline; a read error may be responsible. For each extraction, RNA and DNA were obtained together from about 19-30 mg of unsorted bulk tissue. The investigators made TCR beta cDNA from about 500 ng total RNA, using a constant-region primer. Amplification in three nested multiplex PCR rounds with slightly modified ARM-PCR gave rise to TCR beta libraries. The first two PCR rounds used TRBV1-TRBV30 primers with a Cbeta primer, approximately 10 cycles each. TCRdb called the multiplex PCR reads again in MiXCR, with one record for every CDR3 protein. The top ten hold 15% to 20% of the sample, which has around 190,000 distinct CDR3 sequences, about 85% seen once. The sample originates from a study of tumor-infiltrating lymphocytes in primary liver carcinoma. As for the study in general: Staging of the tumors gave T1-T3 N0M0, with widths of roughly 4.2 to 11 cm.

Study conclusions and caveats: Tumor-adjacent and tumor-blood pairs shared a smaller degree of overlap than tumor region pairs. The top-250-clone fraction was significantly higher in tumors than in blood (p = 0.039).

The germline gives CDR1 SQVTM, CDR2 ANQGSEA. There are 11 residues in the CDR3. Sequenced: tumor tissue from primary liver carcinoma. The receptor was derived from a man aged 40-49 years with primary liver carcinoma and hepatitis B virus infection. The genes are TRBV29-1 and TRBJ1-4; no firm D call. CDR3 region: CSGGIQEKMFF. CDR3 nucleotides: TGCAGCGGCGGAATTCAGGAAAAAATGTTTTTT.